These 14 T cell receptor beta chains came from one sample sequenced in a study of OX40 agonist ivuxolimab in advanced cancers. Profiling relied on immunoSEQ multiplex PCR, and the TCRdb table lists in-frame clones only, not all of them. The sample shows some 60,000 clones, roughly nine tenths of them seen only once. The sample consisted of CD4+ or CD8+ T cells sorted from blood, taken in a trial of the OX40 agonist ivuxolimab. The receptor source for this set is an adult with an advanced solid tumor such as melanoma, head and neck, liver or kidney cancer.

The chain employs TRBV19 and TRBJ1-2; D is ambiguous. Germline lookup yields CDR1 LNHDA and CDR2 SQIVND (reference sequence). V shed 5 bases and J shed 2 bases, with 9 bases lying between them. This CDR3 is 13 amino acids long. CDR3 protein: CASSLQRNYGYTF. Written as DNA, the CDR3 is TGTGCCAGTAGTTTACAGAGAAACTATGGCTACACCTTC. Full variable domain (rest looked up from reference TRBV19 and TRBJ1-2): DGGITQSPKYLFRKEGQNVTLSCEQNLNHDAMYWYRQDPGQGLRLIYYSQIVNDFQKGDIAEGYSVSREKKESFPLTVTSAQKNPTAFYLCASSLQRNYGYTFGSGTRLTVV.

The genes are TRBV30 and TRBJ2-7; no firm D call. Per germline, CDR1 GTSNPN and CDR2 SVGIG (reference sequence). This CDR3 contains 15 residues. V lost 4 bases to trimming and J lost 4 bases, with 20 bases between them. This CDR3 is CAWTGSDSRRYEQYF. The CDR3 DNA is TGTGCCTGGACGGGTTCTGACTCGAGGCGTTACGAGCAGTACTTC.

The CDR3 spells CASSLVGLAGSYEQYF. CDR3 DNA sequence: TGCGCCAGCAGCTTGGTGGGACTAGCGGGCTCCTACGAGCAGTACTTC. V gene TRBV5-1 combines with J gene TRBJ2-7; 12 nucleotides agree with TRBD2. This CDR3 has 16 residues. Germline CDR1 SGHRS, CDR2 YFSETQ. With V trimmed by 0 bases and J by 0 bases, 1 base remained unmatched.

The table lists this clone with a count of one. The CDR3 nucleotides read TGTGCCAGTATCGACCGCCATCTGAGGCCCTATGCCGGGGAGCTGTTTTTT. Amino acids: CASIDRHLRPYAGELFF. The chain joins TRBV19 to TRBJ2-2; no firm D call. The germline CDR1 and CDR2 sequences are LNHDA and SQIVND (reference sequence). There are 17 residues in the CDR3. V gave up 7 bases and J gave up 6 bases, with 24 bases separating them.

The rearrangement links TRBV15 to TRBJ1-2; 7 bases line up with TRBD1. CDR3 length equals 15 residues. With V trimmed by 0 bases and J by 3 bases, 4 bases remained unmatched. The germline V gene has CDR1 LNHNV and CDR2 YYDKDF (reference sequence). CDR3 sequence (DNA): TGTGCCACCAGCAGAGATCGAGGGGGCTACTATGGCTACACCTTC. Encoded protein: CATSRDRGGYYGYTF.

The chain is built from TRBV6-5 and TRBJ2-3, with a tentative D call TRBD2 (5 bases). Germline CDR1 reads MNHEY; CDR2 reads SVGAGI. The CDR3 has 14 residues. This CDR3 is CASQSGAAAGTQYF. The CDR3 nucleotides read TGTGCTTCCCAATCAGGAGCGGCAGCCGGTACGCAGTATTTT.

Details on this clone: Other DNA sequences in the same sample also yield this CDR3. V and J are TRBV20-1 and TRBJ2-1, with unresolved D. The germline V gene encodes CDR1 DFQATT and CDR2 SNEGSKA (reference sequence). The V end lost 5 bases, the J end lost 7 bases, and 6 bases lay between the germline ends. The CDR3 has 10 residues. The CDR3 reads CSALGNEQFF. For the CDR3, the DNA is TGCAGTGCTTTAGGGAATGAGCAGTTCTTC.

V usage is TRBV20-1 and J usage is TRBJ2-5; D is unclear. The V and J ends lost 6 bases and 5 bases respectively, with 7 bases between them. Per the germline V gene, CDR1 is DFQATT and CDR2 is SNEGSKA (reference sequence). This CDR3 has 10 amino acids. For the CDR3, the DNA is TGCAGTGCCCTCTTGGAGACCCAGTACTTC. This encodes CSALLETQYF.

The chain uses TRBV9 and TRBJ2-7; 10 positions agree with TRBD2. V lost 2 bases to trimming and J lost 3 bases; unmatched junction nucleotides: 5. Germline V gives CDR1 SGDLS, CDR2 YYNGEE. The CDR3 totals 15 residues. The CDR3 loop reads CASSVAGTSDYEQYF. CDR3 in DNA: TGTGCCAGCAGCGTGGCCGGGACTAGCGACTACGAGCAGTACTTC.

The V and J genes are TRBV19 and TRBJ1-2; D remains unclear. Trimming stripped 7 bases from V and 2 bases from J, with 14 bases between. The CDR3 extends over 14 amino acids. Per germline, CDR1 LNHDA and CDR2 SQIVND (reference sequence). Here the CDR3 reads CASNALYGNYGYTF. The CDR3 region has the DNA TGTGCCAGTAACGCTTTGTACGGGAACTATGGCTACACCTTC.

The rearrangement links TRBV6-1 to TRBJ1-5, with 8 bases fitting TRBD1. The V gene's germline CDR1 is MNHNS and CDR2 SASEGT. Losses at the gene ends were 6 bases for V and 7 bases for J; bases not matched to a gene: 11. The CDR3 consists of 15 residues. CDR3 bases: TGTGCCAGCAGCGACGGGCAGGGGGCAAACCAGCCCCAGCATTTT. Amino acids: CASSDGQGANQPQHF.

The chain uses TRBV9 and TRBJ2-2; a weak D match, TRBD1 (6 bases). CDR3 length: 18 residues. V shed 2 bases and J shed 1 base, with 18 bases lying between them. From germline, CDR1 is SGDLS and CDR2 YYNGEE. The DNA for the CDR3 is TGTGCCAGCAGCGTGGATGACAGGTTCCTATTGAACACCGGGGAGCTGTTTTTT. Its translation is CASSVDDRFLLNTGELFF.

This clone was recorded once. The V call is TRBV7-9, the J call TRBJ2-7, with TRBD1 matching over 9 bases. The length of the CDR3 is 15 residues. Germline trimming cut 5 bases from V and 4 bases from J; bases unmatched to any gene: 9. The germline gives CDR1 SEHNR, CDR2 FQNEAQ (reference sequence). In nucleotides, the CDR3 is TGTGCCAGCAGCACCGGACAGGGGTCTGTTTACGAGCAGTACTTC. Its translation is CASSTGQGSVYEQYF.

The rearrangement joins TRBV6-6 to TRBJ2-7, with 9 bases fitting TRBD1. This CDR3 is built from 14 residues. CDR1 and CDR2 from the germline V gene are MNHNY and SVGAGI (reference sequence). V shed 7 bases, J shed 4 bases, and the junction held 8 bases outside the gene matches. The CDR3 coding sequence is TGTGCCAGCACCAAGGGACAGGGTGGGTACGAGCAGTACTTC. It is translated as CASTKGQGGYEQYF.